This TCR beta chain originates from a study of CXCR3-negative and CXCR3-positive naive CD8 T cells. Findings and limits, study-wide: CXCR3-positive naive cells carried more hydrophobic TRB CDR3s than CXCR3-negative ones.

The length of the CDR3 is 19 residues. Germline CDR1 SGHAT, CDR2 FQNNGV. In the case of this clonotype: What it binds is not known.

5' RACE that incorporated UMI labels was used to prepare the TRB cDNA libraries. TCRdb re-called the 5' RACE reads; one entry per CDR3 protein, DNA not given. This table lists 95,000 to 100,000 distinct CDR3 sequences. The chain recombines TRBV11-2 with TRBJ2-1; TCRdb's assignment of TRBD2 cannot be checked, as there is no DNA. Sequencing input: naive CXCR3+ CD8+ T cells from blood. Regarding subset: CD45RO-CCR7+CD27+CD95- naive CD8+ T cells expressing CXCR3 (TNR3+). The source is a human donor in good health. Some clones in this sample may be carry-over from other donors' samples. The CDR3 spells CASSPEGGLAGGPNNEQFF.